Each of the 16 T cell receptor beta chains below was sequenced from the same sample in a study of post-analysis software for immune sequencing data. The study, taken as a whole, reports: A handful of TRBV segments appeared more often in patients than in controls, and TRBV5-6, TRBV5-1 and TRBV20-1 were among these.

Incorporated into the TCR beta cDNA libraries were unique molecular identifiers, which served to reduce PCR and sequencing biases. TCRdb processed the PCR reads anew with MiXCR; each CDR3 protein has one entry. This table holds approximately 350,000 distinct CDR3 sequences, roughly 36% found once. No cognate antigen is known for these TCRs. The sample was blood. Every receptor here comes from a girl aged 5-17 years with multiple sclerosis.

The chain uses TRBV20-1 and TRBJ2-1; no definite D call. Germline CDR1 reads DFQATT; CDR2 reads SNEGSKA (reference sequence). Trimming removed 0 bases at V and 2 bases at J, with 11 bases between. The CDR3 length is 15 residues. The CDR3 loop is CSARDTRRPYNEQFF. CDR3 bases: TGCAGTGCTAGAGATACGAGACGACCCTACAATGAGCAGTTCTTC.

The genes are TRBV10-3 and TRBJ2-7, with a possible D match to TRBD2 (6 bases). The CDR3 length is 11 residues. V shed 9 bases and J shed 7 bases, with 13 bases lying between them. Germline values: CDR1 ENHRY, CDR2 SYGVKD. CDR3 sequence reads: CAIWGGKEQYF. The CDR3 DNA is TGTGCCATATGGGGCGGGAAAGAGCAGTACTTC.

This clonotype was detected only a few times. The chain employs TRBV6-6 and TRBJ2-7; unclear D gene. Germline V gives CDR1 MNHNY, CDR2 SVGAGI (reference sequence). CDR3 length: 14 residues. Trimming shortened V by 6 bases and J by 5 bases, and 17 bases separated the two germline ends. DNA for the CDR3: TGTGCCAGCAGCCTCGGTCGACCTAGGAACGAGCAGTACTTC. This translates into CASSLGRPRNEQYF.

This clonotype was seen a handful of times. The gene calls are TRBV28 and TRBJ2-5; TRBD2 matches 10 bases. The J call could be wrong; TRBJ2-7 is a better fit for the DNA end. The CDR3 length is 17 residues. CDR1 is MDHEN and CDR2 is SYDVKM in the germline V gene. This CDR3 is CASRVASGGLSPYEQYF. The CDR3 DNA follows: TGTGCCAGCAGGGTGGCTAGCGGGGGCCTCTCCCCCTACGAGCAGTACTTC.

The rearrangement links TRBV12-3 or TRBV12-4 to TRBJ2-3, with D maybe TRBD2 (5 bases). This CDR3 is 15 amino acids long. Trimming left V 0 bases short and J 2 bases short, with 9 bases between. The CDR3 nucleotides read TGTGCCAGCAGTTTAGCCGGACTTCCCACAGATACGCAGTATTTT. It yields the protein CASSLAGLPTDTQYF.

The chain employs TRBV7-6 and TRBJ1-4; tentative D call: TRBD1 (5 bases). CDR3 length equals 15 residues. V was pared by 5 bases and J by 6 bases, with 16 bases between. Germline CDR1 reads SGHVS; CDR2 reads FNYEAQ. This CDR3 is CASSPLDREDEKLFF. CDR3 nucleotide sequence: TGTGCCAGCAGCCCCTTAGACAGAGAGGATGAAAAACTGTTTTTT.

This chain links TRBV20-1 with TRBJ2-1; 7 positions agree with TRBD2. CDR1 DFQATT and CDR2 SNEGSKA come from the germline V gene (reference sequence). Trimming removed 1 base from V and 4 bases from J; junction bases left unmatched: 4. The CDR3 runs to 14 residues. CDR3 in DNA: TGCAGTGCTAGAGCACCGGGGGGATACAATGAGCAGTTCTTC. Its translation: CSARAPGGYNEQFF.

This clonotype has a handful of counts. The chain employs TRBV5-6 and TRBJ2-7, with D possibly TRBD1 on 5 matching bases. The germline V and J ends were trimmed by 4 bases and 3 bases, with 8 bases remaining between them. The CDR3 is 12 amino acids. CDR1 SGHDT and CDR2 YYEEEE come from the germline V gene. Written as DNA, the CDR3 is TGTGCCAGCAGCCGTAGGGGCTACGAGCAGTACTTC. Translation: CASSRRGYEQYF.

V usage is TRBV6-1 and J usage is TRBJ2-1, with 8 bases identical to TRBD2. This CDR3 spans 15 amino acids. V lost 3 bases and J lost 0; bases outside the gene matches: 1. Germline CDR1 and CDR2: MNHNS and SASEGT. For the CDR3, the DNA is TGTGCCAGCAGTGATAGCGGGGCCTCCTACAATGAGCAGTTCTTC. This sequence encodes CASSDSGASYNEQFF.

This clonotype turned up a few times. The V gene is TRBV5-1, the J gene TRBJ2-3; D is unresolved. Germline loops: CDR1 SGHRS, CDR2 YFSETQ. V was trimmed by 0 bases and J by 0 bases, leaving 8 bases between them. The CDR3 loop spans 15 amino acids. CDR3 amino acids: CASSLDLTSTDTQYF. CDR3 DNA: TGCGCCAGCAGCTTGGACTTAACTAGCACAGATACGCAGTATTTT.

A single count supports this clonotype. V gene TRBV9 combines with J gene TRBJ1-2; D is ambiguous. CDR3 size: 14 residues. The V end lost 3 bases, the J end lost 5 bases, and 14 bases lay between the germline ends. The germline V gene has CDR1 SGDLS and CDR2 YYNGEE. The CDR3 spells CASSALLSNYGYTF. CDR3 nucleotide sequence: TGTGCCAGCAGCGCCCTGCTGTCCAATTATGGCTACACCTTC.

This clonotype was seen more than once but under ten times. V usage is TRBV7-2 and J usage is TRBJ2-7; TRBD2 aligns across 8 bases. The J call is uncertain, as TRBJ2-4 better fits the DNA end. The CDR3 consists of 14 residues. Germline CDR1 SGHTA, CDR2 FQGNSA. Written as DNA, the CDR3 is TGTGCCAGCAGCCCAGAAGCGGGGGAAAACATTCAGTACTTC. This codes for CASSPEAGENIQYF.

This CDR3 reads CASGSGAETQYF. CDR3 sequence (DNA): TGTGCCAGCGGGAGCGGGGCGGAGACCCAGTACTTC. The rearrangement uses TRBV6-2 or TRBV6-3 and TRBJ2-5; 7 nucleotides agree with TRBD2. The CDR3 covers 12 residues. V was pared by 8 bases and J by 5 bases, with 5 bases of the junction left unmatched. The germline V gene encodes CDR1 MNHEY and CDR2 SVGEGT.

This sequence joins TRBV20-1 and TRBJ1-2, with D maybe TRBD1 (5 bases). From germline, CDR1 is DFQATT and CDR2 SNEGSKA (reference sequence). V lost 5 bases to trimming and J lost 1 base, with 17 bases between them. The CDR3 sequence is 15 residues long. CDR3 sequence: CSAPPGTIFNYGYTF. CDR3 DNA sequence: TGCAGTGCTCCCCCAGGGACGATTTTTAACTATGGCTACACCTTC.

The V gene is TRBV4-1, the J gene TRBJ1-1, with a tentative D call TRBD1 (6 bases). CDR1 and CDR2 from the germline V gene are MGHRA and YSYEKL. The V end lost 1 base, the J end lost 0 bases, and 12 bases lay between the germline ends. This CDR3 region has 16 residues. CDR3 in DNA: TGCGCCAGCAGCCAAGGCCCCGACAGGTTGAACACTGAAGCTTTCTTT. It translates to CASSQGPDRLNTEAFF.

The sample holds a few counts of this clonotype. CDR3 DNA: TGCAGCGTTGGATACACCGGGGAGCTGTTTTTT. Translation: CSVGYTGELFF. The chain combines TRBV29-1 with TRBJ2-2, with D uncertain. V shed 4 bases and J shed 3 bases, with 3 bases lying between them. Per germline, CDR1 SQVTM and CDR2 ANQGSEA. CDR3 length: 11 residues.